The present T cell receptor (beta chain) was sequenced within a study of T-cell reconstitution after alpha-beta-depleted transplantation in children. In regard to this clonotype: The target antigen is unknown.

Notes on the study in general: Several patients had high TCRbeta diversity at day 60; it came from surviving recipient T cells and thymic progenitors. The authors attributed T-cell counts and diversity one year after transplant mostly to newly produced T cells. Several hundred expanded graft clones reportedly supplied alpha-beta T cells about two months after transplant.

TCRbeta library preparation incorporated unique molecular identifiers. Via MiXCR, TCRdb re-called the PCR reads, giving one row per CDR3 protein. The sample shows under 850,000 distinct CDR3 sequences, approximately 14% of them seen only once. Source: PBMCs, taken before TCRalphabeta/CD19-depleted stem cell transplant. The sequence was obtained from a girl aged 2 to 10 with congenital amegakaryocytic thrombocytopenia, due to receive a stem cell transplant.

The CDR3 DNA reads TGCAGCGTAATGGGGCTAGCAGACAGCCAAGAGACCCAGTACTTC. It translates to CSVMGLADSQETQYF. The chain recombines TRBV29-1 with TRBJ2-5; D is perhaps TRBD1 or TRBD2 (5 bases each). The ends were cut back, 6 bases at V and 1 base at J, with 18 bases in the middle. The CDR3 runs to 15 residues. Per germline, CDR1 SQVTM and CDR2 ANQGSEA.